A single sample gave rise to the 23 T cell receptor beta chains below, sequenced in a study of blood T cell repertoires in COVID-19. Sequencing was performed with immunoSEQ multiplex PCR; in TCRdb, only in-frame clones are kept and a portion is missing. The sample lists 95,000 to 130,000 clones; 90% were seen once. Sequenced: peripheral blood. The receptors originated from a human donor with active COVID-19. The donor label of this sample is uncertain.

The CDR3 DNA reads as TGTGCCAGCAGGACGGGACAGGCGAACACCGGGGAGCTGTTTTTT. Translation: CASRTGQANTGELFF. The chain has TRBV6-4 and TRBJ2-2; 8 bases are a match to TRBD1. Per the germline V gene, CDR1 is MRHNA and CDR2 is SNTAGT. CDR3 length: 15 residues. J was trimmed by 0 bases and V by 6 bases; bases with no gene match: 3.

The chain recombines TRBV7-9 with TRBJ1-6, with TRBD1 as a possible D gene (5 bases). V was clipped by 5 bases and J by 10 bases, with 12 bases between them. Germline V gives CDR1 SEHNR, CDR2 FQNEAQ (reference sequence). CDR3 length: 13 amino acids. Here the CDR3 DNA reads TGTGCCAGCAGCCCCGTCAGGGAATCACCCCTCCACTTT. This sequence encodes CASSPVRESPLHF.

J is TRBJ1-5 and V is TRBV29-1; tentative D call: TRBD1 (6 bases). Germline V CDR1 and CDR2: SQVTM, ANQGSEA. This CDR3 is built from 13 residues. Trimming took 8 bases from V and 1 from J, leaving 12 bases between them. CDR3 coding DNA: TGCAGCTACCGACAGGCGAGCAATCAGCCCCAGCATTTT. Amino acid sequence: CSYRQASNQPQHF.

The chain recombines TRBV4-3 with TRBJ2-3; weak D call: TRBD1 (5 bases). Trimming removed 0 bases at V and 2 bases at J, with 6 bases between. Germline loops: CDR1 LGHNA, CDR2 YSLEER. The CDR3 runs 14 residues. CDR3 loop: CASSQDGATDTQYF. The CDR3 coding sequence is TGCGCCAGCAGCCAAGATGGGGCCACAGATACGCAGTATTTT.

CDR3 residues: CASSMGRDSRYGYTF. CDR3 coding DNA: TGTGCCAGTAGTATGGGTAGGGACAGTCGCTATGGCTACACCTTC. The chain combines TRBV19 with TRBJ1-2, with 7 bases identical to TRBD1. Germline CDR1 reads LNHDA; CDR2 reads SQIVND (reference sequence). V shed 3 bases, J shed 4 bases, and the junction held 8 bases outside the gene matches. The length of the CDR3 is 15 residues.

The CDR3 nucleotides are TGTGCCAGCAGCCCCACCCGACAGGGAAGGACTGAAGCTTTCTTT. It codes for CASSPTRQGRTEAFF. The gene calls are TRBV6-5 and TRBJ1-1; 7 bases match TRBD1. V trimming: 6 bases; J trimming: 5 bases; junction bases outside the gene matches: 12. The CDR3 has 15 amino acids. Germline loops: CDR1 MNHEY, CDR2 SVGAGI.

The chain carries TRBV27 and TRBJ2-7; D unresolved. V lost 4 bases, J lost 2 bases, and 3 bases lay in between. This CDR3 contains 11 residues. From germline, CDR1 is MNHEY and CDR2 SMNVEV (reference sequence). The CDR3 here is CASSSAYEQYF. In DNA, the CDR3 is TGTGCCAGCAGTTCTGCCTACGAGCAGTACTTC.

This chain links TRBV28 with TRBJ1-2; D is unresolved. CDR1 and CDR2 (germline): MDHEN, SYDVKM. The CDR3 has 13 amino acids. V lost 2 bases to trimming and J lost 8 bases, with 12 bases between them. The CDR3 protein is CASSLRPRGGYTF. The CDR3 region has the DNA TGTGCCAGCAGTTTACGTCCCAGAGGAGGCTACACCTTC.

V usage is TRBV19 and J usage is TRBJ2-2; the D gene is possibly TRBD1 (6 bases). The CDR3 loop spans 14 amino acids. Germline CDR1 LNHDA, CDR2 SQIVND (reference sequence). V lost 0 bases and J 4 bases, leaving 6 bases between the germline ends. This CDR3 reads CASSIDRGTGELFF. The CDR3 coding sequence is TGTGCCAGTAGTATAGACAGGGGCACCGGGGAGCTGTTTTTT.

This chain uses TRBV7-2 with TRBJ2-5; 10 positions agree with TRBD2. This CDR3 has 17 amino acids. The J segment lost 1 base and the V segment lost 6 bases, leaving 11 bases of the junction unmatched. Germline V gives CDR1 SGHTA, CDR2 FQGNSA. The CDR3 DNA is TGTGCCAGCAGTTCTGGGTCGCTAGCGGGGGCCCAAGAGACCCAGTACTTC. Protein product: CASSSGSLAGAQETQYF.

The chain links TRBV10-3 to TRBJ1-5; the D gene is possibly TRBD1 (5 bases). The CDR3 has 16 residues. The germline V and J ends were trimmed by 0 bases and 5 bases, with 14 bases remaining between them. Germline V lookup: CDR1 ENHRY, CDR2 SYGVKD. The CDR3 region has the DNA TGTGCCATCAGTGAGTCTGCTGGGGCCTCCCATCAGCCCCAGCATTTT. This translates into CAISESAGASHQPQHF.

The rearrangement links TRBV12-3 or TRBV12-4 to TRBJ2-7; weak D call: TRBD2 (6 bases). The V end was cut by 3 bases, the J end by 5 bases, with 11 bases between. CDR3 length: 13 residues. The CDR3 region is CASSFAPGDEQYF. The CDR3 nucleotides are TGTGCCAGCAGTTTTGCCCCGGGAGACGAGCAGTACTTC.

This chain joins TRBV7-9 and TRBJ1-1; tentative D call: TRBD1 (6 bases). V was shortened by 0 bases and J by 8 bases, with 22 bases between the two germline ends. CDR1 SEHNR and CDR2 FQNEAQ come from the germline V gene (reference sequence). The CDR3 runs to 17 residues. The CDR3 sequence is CASSLAHVRDNGPEAFF. Written as DNA, the CDR3 is TGTGCCAGCAGCTTAGCTCACGTCCGGGACAACGGCCCCGAAGCTTTCTTT. Supplemented by reference TRBV7-9 and TRBJ1-1, the full variable domain reads DTGVSQNPRHKITKRGQNVTFRCDPISEHNRLYWYRQTLGQGPEFLTYFQNEAQLEKSRLLSDRFSAERPKGSFSTLEIQRTEQGDSAMYLCASSLAHVRDNGPEAFFGQGTRLTVV.

The genes are TRBV30 and TRBJ2-4, with 13 bases aligning to TRBD2. The CDR3 runs to 15 residues. Unmatched junction bases numbered 1, after V lost 1 base and J lost 4 bases. Germline V gene data show CDR1 as GTSNPN and CDR2 as SVGIG (reference sequence). The CDR3 here is CAWSGTSGGKNIQYF. The CDR3 DNA reads TGTGCCTGGAGTGGGACTAGCGGGGGAAAAAACATTCAGTACTTC.

This clone has just one count. The V and J genes are TRBV10-2 and TRBJ2-1; possibly TRBD1 for D (6 bases). V lost 7 bases to trimming and J lost 7 bases, with 14 bases between them. Germline CDR1 WSHSY, CDR2 SAAADI. This CDR3 has 13 residues. The CDR3 DNA sequence: TGCGCCAGCAAAGGCAACAGGGCTAATGAGCAGTTCTTC. It is translated as CASKGNRANEQFF.

The genes are TRBV27 and TRBJ2-7, with 9 bases lining up with TRBD1. CDR3 length: 15 residues. V was clipped by 5 bases and J by 5 bases; unmatched bases: 10. Germline CDR1 MNHEY, CDR2 SMNVEV (reference sequence). CDR3 protein: CASSPWDRVLHEQYF. In DNA form, the CDR3 reads TGTGCCAGCAGTCCGTGGGACAGGGTGCTCCACGAGCAGTACTTC.

The chain links TRBV5-4 to TRBJ1-1; perhaps TRBD1 as D (5 bases). This CDR3 contains 14 residues. V was pared by 9 bases and J by 6 bases, with 21 bases between. Germline V CDR1 and CDR2: SGHNT, YYREEE (reference sequence). CDR3 protein: CATVGAEGGAEAFF. The CDR3 DNA reads as TGTGCCACGGTTGGGGCGGAAGGCGGCGCTGAAGCTTTCTTT.

The V gene is TRBV9, the J gene TRBJ2-7; 7 bases are shared with TRBD1. The ends lost 0 bases at V and 5 bases at J; junction bases unmatched: 8. CDR1 and CDR2 (germline): SGDLS, YYNGEE. The CDR3 loop spans 15 amino acids. CDR3: CASSVGQGIFNEQYF. The CDR3 nucleotides are TGTGCCAGCAGCGTAGGACAGGGTATCTTTAACGAGCAGTACTTC.

CDR3 bases: TGTGCCAGCAGTCCATCACCCAGGGTGATTAATGAAAAACTGTTTTTT. Amino acids: CASSPSPRVINEKLFF. This chain connects TRBV27 to TRBJ1-4; weak D call: TRBD1 (5 bases). In germline, CDR1 is MNHEY, CDR2 SMNVEV (reference sequence). With 5 bases removed from V and 4 bases from J, the gap between germline ends came to 17 bases. The CDR3 has 16 amino acids.

This rearrangement joins TRBV7-9 to TRBJ1-1, with a possible D match to TRBD1 (5 bases). Germline V lookup: CDR1 SEHNR, CDR2 FQNEAQ (reference sequence). V was pared by 5 bases and J by 5 bases, with 9 bases between. The CDR3 runs 12 residues. The CDR3 DNA is TGTGCCAGCAGCCCTGGGGGGACTGAAGCTTTCTTT. It encodes CASSPGGTEAFF.

V usage is TRBV13 and J usage is TRBJ2-5; the D is unclear. The CDR3 length is 12 residues. Trimming shortened V by 5 bases and J by 5 bases, and 9 bases separated the two germline ends. In germline, CDR1 is PRHDT, CDR2 FYEKMQ (reference sequence). The CDR3 spells CASSVFRETQYF. The CDR3 nucleotides are TGTGCCAGCAGCGTCTTCAGGGAGACCCAGTACTTC.

The chain is built from TRBV9 and TRBJ2-7, with D tentatively TRBD2 (6 bases). In germline, CDR1 is SGDLS, CDR2 YYNGEE. The germline V and J ends were trimmed by 3 bases and 0 bases, with 13 bases remaining between them. The CDR3 spans 15 residues. CDR3 residues: CASSETLGGSYEQYF. CDR3 nucleotides: TGTGCCAGCAGCGAGACGCTGGGGGGCTCCTACGAGCAGTACTTC.

The rearrangement links TRBV11-2 to TRBJ2-7, with 8 nucleotides matching TRBD1. Losses at the gene ends were 3 bases for V and 5 bases for J; bases not matched to a gene: 6. CDR1 is SGHAT and CDR2 is FQNNGV in the germline V gene. CDR3 length: 14 residues. CDR3 sequence (DNA): TGTGCCAGCAGCTTTAGGACAGGGCTCGACGAGCAGTACTTC. This gives the protein CASSFRTGLDEQYF.